This T cell receptor beta chain was observed in a study of technical replicates of blood from a few donors. This table comes from immunoSEQ multiplex PCR, and its TCRdb copy is limited to in-frame clones, with some not included. The profile shows about 59,000 clones, around 87% of them singletons. Per germline, CDR1 SNHLY and CDR2 FYNNEI. The junction had 6 bases not matched to a gene; V was cut back by 7 bases and J by 11 bases. This CDR3 is built from 13 residues. This clone was observed a single time. The TCR was taken from a human donor in good health. Some clones in this sample may be carry-over from other donors' samples. The sequenced material came from PBMCs. The rearrangement joins TRBV2 to TRBJ2-3; the match to TRBD2 covers 13 bases. The CDR3 DNA is TGTGCCAGCACCCCAGGACTAGCGGGGGTGCAGTATTTT. This translates into CASTPGLAGVQYF.